The 26 T cell receptor beta chains presented below share a single source sample, sequenced in a study of identical twins (TCRdb year 2016). The library was produced with 5' RACE. The listed sequencing device is Illumina HiSeq 2000. Starting from the raw public reads, TCRdb applied fastp trimming at Q25, assembled clones with MiXCR and retained in-frame beta chains. Merged by CDR3 protein, the rows form single entries marked with the most common genes and DNA. The sample contains a few hundred thousand distinct CDR3 sequences, less than 20% of them found a single time. The ten largest clones capture 10% to 15% of the sample. Sequencing input: naive T cells sorted from blood. The cell subset or site label of this sample denotes: cells isolated with a human naive T-cell isolation kit. The origin of the receptors is a man in his forties or fifties in good health.

This clonotype appeared many times. The chain uses TRBV10-3 and TRBJ2-3; TRBD1 might be the D (6 bases). V was shortened by 6 bases and J by 0 bases, with 13 bases between the two germline ends. Per the germline V gene, CDR1 is ENHRY and CDR2 is SYGVKD. The CDR3 is made up of 15 amino acids. The CDR3 reads CAISKQGVSTDTQYF. CDR3 in DNA: TGTGCCATCAGCAAACAGGGTGTCAGCACAGATACGCAGTATTTT.

This chain joins TRBV4-2 and TRBJ1-2; D unresolved. The CDR3 is 13 residues long. Trimming took off 2 bases at V and 3 bases at J, with 7 bases between the two ends. Germline lookup yields CDR1 LGHNA and CDR2 YNFKEQ. The CDR3, as DNA: TGTGCCAGCAGCCAACCAGAGGACTATGGCTACACCTTC. Translated, it gives CASSQPEDYGYTF.

This rearrangement joins TRBV5-1 to TRBJ2-1; D is possibly TRBD1 (5 bases). Germline values: CDR1 SGHRS, CDR2 YFSETQ. This CDR3 comprises 15 residues. Trimming took 0 bases from V and 0 from J, leaving 7 bases between them. The CDR3 is CASSLVGDSYNEQFF. The CDR3 nucleotides are TGCGCCAGCAGCTTGGTAGGGGACTCCTACAATGAGCAGTTCTTC.

The chain is built from TRBV20-1 and TRBJ1-1; the match to TRBD1 covers 8 bases. CDR3 length: 14 amino acids. Germline loops: CDR1 DFQATT, CDR2 SNEGSKA (reference sequence). Unmatched junction bases numbered 7, after V lost 7 bases and J lost 0 bases. CDR3 amino acids: CSGGQGYLNTEAFF. CDR3 nucleotides: TGCAGTGGCGGACAGGGATATTTGAACACTGAAGCTTTCTTT.

This clonotype was observed a few times. As DNA, the CDR3 is TGTGCCATCAGTGAGGGACTAGCCAGCACAGATACGCAGTATTTT. Translating gives CAISEGLASTDTQYF. The J gene is TRBJ2-3, the V gene TRBV10-3; the match to TRBD2 covers 8 bases. With V trimmed by 2 bases and J by 0 bases, 1 base remained unmatched. Germline V gene data show CDR1 as ENHRY and CDR2 as SYGVKD. The CDR3 spans 15 residues.

The table lists this clonotype with a few counts. The V gene is TRBV11-2, the J gene TRBJ2-5, with D perhaps assigned TRBD1 or TRBD2 (7 bases each). The germline gives CDR1 SGHAT, CDR2 FQNNGV. The CDR3 is made up of 15 amino acids. The ends were cut back, 5 bases at V and 5 bases at J, with 18 bases in the middle. This CDR3 is CASSTQGGLWETQYF. CDR3 sequence (DNA): TGTGCCAGCAGCACTCAGGGGGGGCTTTGGGAGACCCAGTACTTC.

The chain links TRBV12-3 or TRBV12-4 to TRBJ2-5; D is undetermined. V was pared by 6 bases and J by 5 bases, with 13 bases between. The CDR3 has 13 amino acids. CDR3 sequence reads: CASSVGLMETQYF. For the CDR3, the DNA is TGTGCCAGCAGCGTAGGGTTAATGGAGACCCAGTACTTC.

V usage is TRBV19 and J usage is TRBJ2-2, with D perhaps TRBD1 (5 bases). The V gene's germline CDR1 is LNHDA and CDR2 SQIVND (reference sequence). V was shortened by 1 base and J by 4 bases, with 7 bases between the two germline ends. This CDR3 has 14 residues. The CDR3 nucleotides are TGTGCCAGTAGTATAGGGCAGGGCACCGGGGAGCTGTTTTTT. The encoded protein is CASSIGQGTGELFF.

This clonotype appeared many times. This chain connects TRBV21-1 to TRBJ2-3; TRBD1, the D gene given by the table, was not confirmed from the DNA. TRBV21-1 corresponds to a pseudogene. The CDR3 length is 19 residues. This CDR3 reads CASSPDRVGTGVLPDTQYF. The CDR3 coding sequence is TGTGCCAGCAGCCCCGACCGTGTGGGGACAGGGGTTCTCCCAGATACGCAGTATTTT.

The rearrangement joins TRBV2 to TRBJ1-1; D is uncertain. From germline, CDR1 is SNHLY and CDR2 FYNNEI. The V gene lost 4 bases and the J gene lost 8 bases, with 8 bases spanning the gap. The CDR3 consists of 11 residues. Here the CDR3 reads CASSVFGEAFF. The CDR3, as DNA: TGTGCCAGCAGTGTATTTGGGGAAGCTTTCTTT.

The V call is TRBV4-3, the J call TRBJ2-2; D may match TRBD1 or TRBD2 (5 bases each). This CDR3 contains 15 residues. CDR1 and CDR2 (germline): LGHNA, YSLEER. Trimming cost V 0 bases and J 9 bases, with 14 bases left between them. CDR3 amino acids: CASSQDSSGTRELFF. As DNA, the CDR3 is TGCGCCAGCAGCCAAGATTCCTCCGGGACCAGGGAGCTGTTTTTT.

The sample holds many counts of this clonotype. The chain joins TRBV5-1 to TRBJ2-5; 10 positions agree with TRBD2. Germline V gene lookup returns CDR1 SGHRS and CDR2 YFSETQ. V lost 4 bases, J lost 2 bases, and 5 bases stayed unmatched. The CDR3 is 15 residues long. Here the CDR3 reads CASSQASGGQETQYF. The CDR3 region has the DNA TGCGCCAGCAGCCAGGCTAGCGGGGGTCAAGAGACCCAGTACTTC.

This clonotype was seen ten or more times. The chain combines TRBV5-1 with TRBJ2-3, with 7 bases fitting TRBD2. Germline V lookup: CDR1 SGHRS, CDR2 YFSETQ. Trimming at V came to 0 bases and at J to 1 base, leaving 5 bases not matched to a gene. The CDR3 runs to 16 residues. CDR3 coding DNA: TGCGCCAGCAGCTTGGGGGTACGGGGGGGCACAGATACGCAGTATTTT. It specifies CASSLGVRGGTDTQYF.

This clonotype occurred a few times. The chain combines TRBV29-1 with TRBJ2-3; D gene ambiguous. Deletions cut 1 base from V and 6 bases from J, with 14 bases between. The germline V gene encodes CDR1 SQVTM and CDR2 ANQGSEA. The CDR3 contains 14 residues. The CDR3 region has the DNA TGCAGCGTTGAAGTTGCCTCGGCTGGGGATACGCAGTATTTT. Translated: CSVEVASAGDTQYF.

About this clonotype itself: A much larger clone is a single base away; this may be a read error. The rearrangement links TRBV7-8 to TRBJ1-2; D remains unclear. This CDR3 spans 14 amino acids. V lost 1 base to trimming and J lost 3 bases, with 9 bases between them. The germline V gene has CDR1 SGHVS and CDR2 FQNEAQ. CDR3 coding DNA: TGTGCCAGCAGCTTAGAGGTCACCTACTATGGCTACACCTTC. Its translation is CASSLEVTYYGYTF.

The rearrangement links TRBV4-3 to TRBJ2-2; 11 bases are shared with TRBD2. With 2 bases clipped from V and 0 bases from J, the junction kept 11 bases outside the gene matches. The CDR3 is 20 amino acids. CDR1 and CDR2 from the germline V gene are LGHNA and YSLEER. The CDR3 region is CASSQLGVLAGAPNTGELFF. The DNA of the CDR3 is TGCGCCAGCAGCCAACTAGGGGTACTAGCGGGGGCGCCGAACACCGGGGAGCTGTTTTTT.

This chain connects TRBV10-3 to TRBJ2-1; D unclear. The V end was cut by 0 bases, the J end by 7 bases, with 10 bases between. CDR1 is ENHRY, CDR2 SYGVKD, per germline. The CDR3 is 14 amino acids. In nucleotides, the CDR3 is TGTGCCATCAGTGAGTCTGGCGGCCGTAATGAGCAGTTCTTC. Amino acids: CAISESGGRNEQFF.

The CDR3 coding sequence is TGTGCCATCAGTTCCGGACAGGAAAAACTGTTTTTT. It codes for CAISSGQEKLFF. This rearrangement joins TRBV10-3 to TRBJ1-4, with D maybe TRBD1 (6 bases). CDR1 and CDR2 (germline): ENHRY, SYGVKD. The CDR3 runs to 12 residues. V lost 5 bases and J 8 bases, leaving 9 bases between the germline ends.

The CDR3 reads CSASPGLGYEQYF. Here the CDR3 DNA reads TGCAGTGCGTCCCCAGGTCTTGGGTACGAGCAGTACTTC. The genes are TRBV20-1 and TRBJ2-7; D gene ambiguous. This CDR3 contains 13 residues. V was shortened by 6 bases and J by 4 bases, with 16 bases between the two germline ends. The germline CDR1 and CDR2 sequences are DFQATT and SNEGSKA (reference sequence).

This clonotype was recorded a few times. The V gene is TRBV10-3, the J gene TRBJ2-5; tentative D call: TRBD2 (6 bases). The CDR3 has 14 residues. CDR1 ENHRY and CDR2 SYGVKD come from the germline V gene. The V gene lost 8 bases and the J gene lost 5 bases, with 18 bases spanning the gap. CDR3 sequence reads: CAIARGVLSETQYF. DNA of the CDR3: TGTGCCATCGCGCGCGGGGTTCTCAGCGAGACCCAGTACTTC.

The rearrangement joins TRBV4-3 to TRBJ2-4; 11 nucleotides line up with TRBD2. Trimming at V came to 0 bases and at J to 5 bases, leaving 12 bases not matched to a gene. The CDR3 has 19 amino acids. Germline V gene data show CDR1 as LGHNA and CDR2 as YSLEER. The CDR3 sequence: CASSQEVASGGLAQNIQYF. Written as DNA, the CDR3 is TGCGCCAGCAGCCAAGAAGTGGCTAGCGGGGGGCTGGCCCAAAACATTCAGTACTTC.

The gene calls are TRBV12-3 or TRBV12-4 and TRBJ2-2, with D maybe TRBD2 (6 bases). V gave up 5 bases and J gave up 5 bases, with 18 bases separating them. The CDR3 is 16 amino acids. CDR3 region: CASSLFGLARTGELFF. The CDR3 DNA is TGTGCCAGCAGTCTCTTCGGGCTAGCGCGTACCGGGGAGCTGTTTTTT.

This clonotype has just a few counts. V usage is TRBV12-3 or TRBV12-4 and J usage is TRBJ2-7; D uncertain. V was pared by 1 base and J by 6 bases, with 10 bases between. The CDR3 runs 13 residues. The CDR3 nucleotides are TGTGCCAGCAGTTTAGTCCAAGCCACCGAGCAGTACTTC. Its protein product is CASSLVQATEQYF.

This chain connects TRBV27 to TRBJ1-2, with D perhaps TRBD1 (5 bases). This CDR3 comprises 15 residues. Germline assignment: CDR1 MNHEY and CDR2 SMNVEV (reference sequence). V dropped 1 base and J dropped 2 bases, with 11 bases sitting between them. The CDR3 sequence is CASSLLGADNYGYTF. CDR3 nucleotides: TGTGCCAGCAGTTTATTAGGGGCAGACAACTATGGCTACACCTTC.

This chain joins TRBV7-8 and TRBJ1-6; TRBD1 aligns across 10 bases. Losses at the gene ends were 5 bases for V and 6 bases for J; bases not matched to a gene: 7. This CDR3 region has 16 residues. Germline V CDR1 and CDR2: SGHVS, FQNEAQ. Here the CDR3 DNA reads TGTGCCAGCAGCGTCCGGGACAGGGGCTCTAATTCACCCCTCCACTTT. It codes for CASSVRDRGSNSPLHF.

The V gene is TRBV20-1, the J gene TRBJ2-1, with 13 nucleotides matching TRBD2. Germline CDR1 and CDR2: DFQATT and SNEGSKA (reference sequence). Trimming removed 5 bases from V and 6 bases from J; junction bases left unmatched: 7. The CDR3 extends over 15 amino acids. The DNA of the CDR3 is TGCAGTGCTCTACCCGGGACTAGCGGGATCAATGAGCAGTTCTTC. It yields the protein CSALPGTSGINEQFF.